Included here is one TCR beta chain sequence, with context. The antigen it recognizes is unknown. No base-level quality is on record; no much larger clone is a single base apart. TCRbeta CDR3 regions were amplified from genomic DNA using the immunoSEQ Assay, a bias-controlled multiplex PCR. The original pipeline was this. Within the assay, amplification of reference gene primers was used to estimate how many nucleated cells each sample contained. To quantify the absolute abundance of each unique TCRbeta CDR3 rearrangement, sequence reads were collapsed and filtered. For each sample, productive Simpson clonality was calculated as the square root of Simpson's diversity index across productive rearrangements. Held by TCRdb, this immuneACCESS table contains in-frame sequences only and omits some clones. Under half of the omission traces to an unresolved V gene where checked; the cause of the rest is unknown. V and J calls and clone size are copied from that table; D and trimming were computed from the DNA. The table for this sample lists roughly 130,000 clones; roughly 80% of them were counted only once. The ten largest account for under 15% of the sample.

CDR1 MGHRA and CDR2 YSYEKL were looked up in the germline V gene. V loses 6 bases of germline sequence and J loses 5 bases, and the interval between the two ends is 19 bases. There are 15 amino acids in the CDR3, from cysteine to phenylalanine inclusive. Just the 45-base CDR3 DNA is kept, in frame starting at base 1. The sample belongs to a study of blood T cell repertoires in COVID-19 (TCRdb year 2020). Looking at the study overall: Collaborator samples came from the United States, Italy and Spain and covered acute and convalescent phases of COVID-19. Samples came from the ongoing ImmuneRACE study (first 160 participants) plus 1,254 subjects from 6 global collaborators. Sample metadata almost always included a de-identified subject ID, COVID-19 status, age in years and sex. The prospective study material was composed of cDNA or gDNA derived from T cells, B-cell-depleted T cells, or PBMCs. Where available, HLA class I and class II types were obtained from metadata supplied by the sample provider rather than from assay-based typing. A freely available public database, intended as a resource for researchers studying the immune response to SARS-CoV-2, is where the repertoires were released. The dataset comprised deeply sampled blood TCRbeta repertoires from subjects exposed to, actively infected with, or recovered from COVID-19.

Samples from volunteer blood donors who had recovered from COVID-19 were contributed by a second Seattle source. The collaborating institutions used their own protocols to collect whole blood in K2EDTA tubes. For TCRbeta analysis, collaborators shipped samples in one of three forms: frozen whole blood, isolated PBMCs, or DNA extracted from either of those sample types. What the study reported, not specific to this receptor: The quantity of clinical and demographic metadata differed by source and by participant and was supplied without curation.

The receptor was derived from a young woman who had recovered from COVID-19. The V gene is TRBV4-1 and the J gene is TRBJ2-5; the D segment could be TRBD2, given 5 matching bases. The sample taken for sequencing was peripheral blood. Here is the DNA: TGCGCCAGCAGGGAGTTAGGACTGTCTTCCGAGACCCAGTACTTC. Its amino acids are CASRELGLSSETQYF.